The entry below describes one T cell receptor (beta chain). The V end lost 5 bases, the J end lost 4 bases, and 17 bases lay between the germline ends. The CDR3 has 15 amino acids. Germline V gene lookup returns CDR1 SGHAT and CDR2 FQNNGV. This entry comes from a study of control samples from healthy donors and cancer patients. Produced via immunoSEQ multiplex PCR; TCRdb's table is partial and in-frame only. The sample contains some 130,000 clones, approximately 90% of which appear only once. This chain connects TRBV11-2 to TRBJ1-2; perhaps TRBD1 as D (5 bases). Source material: blood. The receptor was isolated from a man aged 35 to 55 in good health. CDR3 DNA sequence: TGTGCCAGCAGCAAGACCGGGACTGCTTTCTATGGCTACACCTTC. Its protein product is CASSKTGTAFYGYTF. Looking up the rest from reference TRBV11-2 and TRBJ1-2 gives the full variable domain: EAGVAQSPRYKIIEKRQSVAFWCNPISGHATLYWYQQILGQGPKLLIQFQNNGVVDDSQLPKDRFSAERLKGVDSTLKIQPAKLEDSAVYLCASSKTGTAFYGYTFGSGTRLTVV.